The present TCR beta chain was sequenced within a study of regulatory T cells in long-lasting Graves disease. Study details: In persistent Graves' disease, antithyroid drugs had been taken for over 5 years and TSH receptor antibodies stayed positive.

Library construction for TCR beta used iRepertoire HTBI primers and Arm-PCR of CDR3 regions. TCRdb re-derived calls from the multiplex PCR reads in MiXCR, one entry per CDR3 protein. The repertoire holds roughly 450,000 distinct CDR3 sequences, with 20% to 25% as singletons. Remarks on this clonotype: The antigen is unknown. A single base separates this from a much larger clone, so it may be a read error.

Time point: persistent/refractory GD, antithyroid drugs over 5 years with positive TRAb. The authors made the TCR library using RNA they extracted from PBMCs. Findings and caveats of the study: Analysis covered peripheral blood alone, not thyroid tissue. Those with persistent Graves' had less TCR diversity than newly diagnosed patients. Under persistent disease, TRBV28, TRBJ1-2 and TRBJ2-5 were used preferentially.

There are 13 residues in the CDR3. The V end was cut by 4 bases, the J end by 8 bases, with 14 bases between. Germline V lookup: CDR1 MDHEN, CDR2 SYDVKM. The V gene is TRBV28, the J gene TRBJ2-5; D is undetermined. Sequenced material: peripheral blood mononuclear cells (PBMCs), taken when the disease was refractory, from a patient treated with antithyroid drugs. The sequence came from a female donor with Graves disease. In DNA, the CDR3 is TGTGCCAGCAGTTCCCCCTCCCTTGACACCCAGTACTTC. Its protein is CASSSPSLDTQYF.